A single sample gave rise to the 6 T cell receptor beta chains below, sequenced in a study of cytomegalovirus exposure and HLA in healthy donors. PCR was performed using 60 Vbeta and 13 Jbeta primers. Method: immunoSEQ multiplex PCR; TCRdb's copy keeps in-frame clones and lacks some. This sample's clone table lists just over 80,000 clones. The sample was PBMCs. All receptors derive from a woman in her twenties or thirties in good health and CMV-seronegative.

The genes are TRBV19 and TRBJ1-3; D not resolved. The length of the CDR3 is 15 residues. V lost 3 bases and J 0 bases, leaving 9 bases between the germline ends. CDR1 is LNHDA and CDR2 is SQIVND in the germline V gene (reference sequence). CDR3 in amino acids: CASSIGQNSGNTIYF. The CDR3 bases are TGTGCCAGTAGTATTGGGCAAAACTCTGGAAACACCATATATTTT.

This chain joins TRBV5-1 and TRBJ2-3, with D perhaps TRBD1 (6 bases). Germline values: CDR1 SGHRS, CDR2 YFSETQ. Trimming stripped 1 base from V and 1 base from J, with 13 bases between. The CDR3 runs to 16 residues. In DNA form, the CDR3 reads TGCGCCAGCAGCTTGTCACAGGGAATTGGCACAGATACGCAGTATTTT. It yields the protein CASSLSQGIGTDTQYF.

The V call is TRBV9, the J call TRBJ2-3; 12 bases agree with TRBD2. The V and J ends lost 0 bases and 5 bases, in that order; junction bases with no gene match: 7. The CDR3 contains 17 residues. The V gene's germline CDR1 is SGDLS and CDR2 YYNGEE. In nucleotides, the CDR3 is TGTGCCAGCAGCGTAGGCGGGCTAGCGGGAGGGGAAGATACGCAGTATTTT. Encoded protein: CASSVGGLAGGEDTQYF.

The chain employs TRBV7-8 and TRBJ2-1, with D unclear. The V and J ends lost 0 bases and 10 bases respectively, with 10 bases between them. Germline-derived CDR1 and CDR2 are SGHVS and FQNEAQ. The CDR3 spans 13 residues. DNA of the CDR3: TGTGCCAGCAGCTTAGCCCTAGAAGAAGAGCAGTTCTTC. As protein: CASSLALEEEQFF.

The rearrangement uses TRBV30 and TRBJ1-2, with TRBD1 identical over 7 bases. There are 14 residues in the CDR3. Germline CDR1 and CDR2: GTSNPN and SVGIG (reference sequence). V lost 3 bases, J lost 4 bases, and 8 bases stayed unmatched. Here the CDR3 reads CAWRRDSRLYGYTF. The CDR3, as DNA: TGTGCCTGGAGAAGGGACAGTCGGCTCTATGGCTACACCTTC.

V and J are TRBV27 and TRBJ2-7; 7 positions match TRBD2. Germline CDR1 is MNHEY and CDR2 is SMNVEV (reference sequence). The V and J ends lost 5 bases and 2 bases, in that order; junction bases with no gene match: 9. There are 15 residues in the CDR3. CDR3 protein: CASSVSSGPAYEQYF. CDR3 DNA sequence: TGTGCCAGCAGTGTCTCTAGCGGACCCGCCTACGAGCAGTACTTC.